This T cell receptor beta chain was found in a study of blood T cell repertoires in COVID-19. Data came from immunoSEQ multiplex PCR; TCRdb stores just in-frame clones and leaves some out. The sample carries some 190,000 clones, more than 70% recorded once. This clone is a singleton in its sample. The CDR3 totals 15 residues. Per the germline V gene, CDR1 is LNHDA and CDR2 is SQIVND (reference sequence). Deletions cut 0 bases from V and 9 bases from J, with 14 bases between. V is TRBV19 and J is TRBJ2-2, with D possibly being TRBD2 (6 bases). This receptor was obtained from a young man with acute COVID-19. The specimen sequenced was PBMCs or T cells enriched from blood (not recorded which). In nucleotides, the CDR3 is TGTGCCAGTAGTATAGATAGGTGGACTAACAGGGAGCTGTTTTTT. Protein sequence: CASSIDRWTNRELFF.